This entry concerns a single T cell receptor beta chain. Assay used: immunoSEQ multiplex PCR; TCRdb lists only in-frame clones, some missing. The data contain around 270,000 clones, roughly 80% of them singletons. This sample is drawn from a study of blood T cell repertoires in COVID-19. The sequenced sample was peripheral blood. The receptor was derived from a man in his sixties with acute or convalescent COVID-19.

The CDR3 nucleotides read TGTGCCATCAGGGAAGGGGGATCAGATACGCAGTATTTT. It is translated as CAIREGGSDTQYF. The chain carries TRBV10-3 and TRBJ2-3, with D possibly matching TRBD1 (6 bases). The germline CDR1 and CDR2 sequences are ENHRY and SYGVKD. V lost 6 bases and J lost 4, with 11 bases in between. CDR3 length: 13 residues.